The clone carrying this T cell receptor beta chain was recorded once. Its target is unknown. This sample is drawn from a study of CD8 T cells in Susac syndrome. Broader study findings: The authors found sixteen Susac-specific public clones in total CD8+ repertoires and about 5 in CD8+ TEMRA repertoires.

cDNA came from approximately 0.5 to 1 ug RNA primed by random hexamers. The amplification used immunoSEQ multiplex PCR on TCR beta CDR3; it spanned 54 Vbeta and 13 Jbeta. One entry per CDR3 protein, called by TCRdb with MiXCR from the immunoSEQ multiplex PCR reads. Among about 83,000 distinct CDR3 sequences listed, 95% to 97% were seen once. The TCR originated in a human donor with Susac syndrome. The sequenced sample was CD8+ T cells from PBMCs.

Here the CDR3 DNA reads TGTGCCAGCAGCCCCTTGGAATGGAATCGGGGCTATGGCTACACCTTC. It yields the protein CASSPLEWNRGYGYTF. The chain uses TRBV12-3 or TRBV12-4 and TRBJ1-2; D unresolved. This CDR3 comprises 16 residues. V gave up 6 bases and J gave up 4 bases, with 21 bases separating them.